This record looks at one T cell receptor (beta chain) sequence and its context. Some clones are missing from TCRdb's copy, which holds only in-frame ones; the method was immunoSEQ multiplex PCR. This table holds some 800,000 clones, more than 85% found once. The data are from a study of shared clonotypes between healthy human individuals. CD45RO-negative cells were positively selected for CCR7, leaving out terminally differentiated effector memory CD45RA+ cells. This TCR was recovered from a man aged 25-40 years in good health. Material for sequencing was naive CD8+ T cells sorted from blood.

The CDR3 here is CASSALLLSYEQYF. The CDR3, as DNA: TGTGCCAGCAGTGCCCTACTATTGTCGTACGAGCAGTACTTC. V usage is TRBV6-1 and J usage is TRBJ2-7, with D uncertain. The CDR3 runs 14 residues. With 4 bases removed from V and 4 bases from J, the gap between germline ends came to 14 bases. Germline assignment: CDR1 MNHNS and CDR2 SASEGT.